These 22 T cell receptor beta chains were sequenced from one sample in a study of control samples from healthy donors and cancer patients. The method was immunoSEQ multiplex PCR; TCRdb's version includes in-frame clones alone and lacks a portion of them. This table holds about 160,000 clones, around nine tenths found once. The specimen was blood. The receptors stem from a young man in good health.

The V and J genes are TRBV28 and TRBJ1-5; TRBD1 matches 7 bases. V shed 3 bases and J 1 base; nucleotides not matched to a gene: 3. Looked up from germline, CDR1 is MDHEN and CDR2 is SYDVKM. CDR3 length: 15 residues. The CDR3 loop is CASSFPGQSNQPQHF. The CDR3 DNA follows: TGTGCCAGCAGTTTCCCGGGACAGAGCAATCAGCCCCAGCATTTT.

The J gene is TRBJ1-1, the V gene TRBV5-1, with 8 nucleotides matching TRBD1. The V gene's germline CDR1 is SGHRS and CDR2 YFSETQ. The CDR3 is 15 amino acids. V gave up 0 bases and J gave up 0 bases; unmatched junction bases: 1. The CDR3 spells CASSLGQGLNTEAFF. CDR3 bases: TGCGCCAGCAGCTTGGGACAGGGGCTGAACACTGAAGCTTTCTTT.

The rearrangement joins TRBV6-5 to TRBJ2-2; D is perhaps TRBD1 or TRBD2 (5 bases each). The V gene's germline CDR1 is MNHEY and CDR2 SVGAGI. Trimming shortened V by 10 bases and J by 5 bases, and 20 bases separated the two germline ends. The CDR3 sequence is 15 residues long. CDR3 residues: CAITTRDATTGELFF. CDR3 nucleotides: TGTGCCATCACGACCCGGGACGCAACTACCGGGGAGCTGTTTTTT.

This chain connects TRBV2 to TRBJ1-2, with 9 bases lining up with TRBD1. Losses at the gene ends were 5 bases for V and 7 bases for J; bases not matched to a gene: 17. CDR3 length equals 17 residues. In germline, CDR1 is SNHLY, CDR2 FYNNEI. The CDR3 nucleotides read TGTGCCAGCAGTCTGAAGGACAGGGGATGGGGTACAGTTGGCTACACCTTC. Translation gives CASSLKDRGWGTVGYTF.

This clone came up once. The V gene is TRBV4-3, the J gene TRBJ2-1; unclear D gene. There are 13 residues in the CDR3. Germline V lookup: CDR1 LGHNA, CDR2 YSLEER. Deletions cut 2 bases from V and 5 bases from J, with 7 bases between. CDR3 sequence: CASSQTRDNEQFF. CDR3 nucleotide sequence: TGCGCCAGCAGCCAAACCCGGGACAATGAGCAGTTCTTC.

The genes are TRBV7-2 and TRBJ1-1; 7 positions match TRBD1. Germline CDR1 and CDR2: SGHTA and FQGNSA. There are 16 residues in the CDR3. V trimming: 3 bases; J trimming: 2 bases; junction bases outside the gene matches: 9. The CDR3 here is CASSLYRGPTNTEAFF. The CDR3 DNA is TGTGCCAGCAGCTTGTACAGGGGACCCACAAACACTGAAGCTTTCTTT. Using reference TRBV7-2 and TRBJ1-1 for the parts outside the CDR3, the full variable domain is GAGVSQSPSNKVTEKGKDVELRCDPISGHTALYWYRQSLGQGLEFLIYFQGNSAPDKSGLPSDRFSAERTGGSVSTLTIQRTQQEDSAVYLCASSLYRGPTNTEAFFGQGTRLTVV.

To note about this clone: The germline gene is not matched at one end of the junction; a read error may be the cause. The sample contains more than one DNA sequence encoding this CDR3. This chain uses TRBV28 with TRBJ1-5, with D possibly matching TRBD1 (5 bases). CDR3 length: 12 amino acids. CDR1 and CDR2 from the germline V gene are MDHEN and SYDVKM. The CDR3 DNA is TGTGCCAGCAGTCCTATCCAGGGAAACCAGCACTTT. Its protein is CASSPIQGNQHF.

The sample holds one count of this clone. The chain uses TRBV3-1 (or the pseudogene TRBV3-2) and TRBJ2-1; maybe TRBD2 (6 bases). CDR1 is LGHDT and CDR2 is YNNKEL in the germline V gene (reference sequence). This CDR3 contains 13 residues. Trimming took 10 bases from V and 4 from J, leaving 14 bases between them. The CDR3 spells CATGLLPYNEQFF. CDR3 DNA sequence: TGTGCCACGGGACTTCTACCTTACAATGAGCAGTTCTTC.

J is TRBJ2-1 and V is TRBV2; D is unclear. This CDR3 contains 15 residues. The germline V gene has CDR1 SNHLY and CDR2 FYNNEI. V shed 7 bases and J shed 9 bases, with 22 bases lying between them. CDR3: CASTEETWGSIEQFF. The DNA of the CDR3 is TGTGCCAGCACCGAGGAGACCTGGGGATCAATTGAGCAGTTCTTC.

The gene calls are TRBV7-9 and TRBJ1-2; possibly TRBD1 for D (5 bases). Germline V gene sequence: CDR1 SEHNR, CDR2 FQNEAQ (reference sequence). The CDR3 sequence is 14 residues long. Deletions cut 2 bases from V and 3 bases from J, with 10 bases between. The CDR3 loop is CASSLPDRYYGYTF. Written as DNA, the CDR3 is TGTGCCAGCAGCTTACCCGACAGATACTATGGCTACACCTTC. Full variable domain (remainder filled in from reference TRBV7-9 and TRBJ1-2): DTGVSQNPRHKITKRGQNVTFRCDPISEHNRLYWYRQTLGQGPEFLTYFQNEAQLEKSRLLSDRFSAERPKGSFSTLEIQRTEQGDSAMYLCASSLPDRYYGYTFGSGTRLTVV.

This chain connects TRBV5-6 to TRBJ2-1; D gene uncertain. CDR1 SGHDT and CDR2 YYEEEE come from the germline V gene. The V end lost 4 bases, the J end lost 4 bases, and 12 bases lay between the germline ends. The CDR3 is 14 residues long. The CDR3 here is CASSLRSAYNEQFF. Written as DNA, the CDR3 is TGTGCCAGCAGCCTTAGATCCGCTTACAATGAGCAGTTCTTC.

The V call is TRBV28, the J call TRBJ2-2; no clear D gene. From germline, CDR1 is MDHEN and CDR2 SYDVKM. The V end was cut by 3 bases, the J end by 3 bases, with 11 bases between. The CDR3 runs 15 residues. The CDR3 coding sequence is TGTGCCAGCAGTTTCTCACAGTTCTACACCGGGGAGCTGTTTTTT. This translates into CASSFSQFYTGELFF. The full variable domain, its missing parts supplied by reference TRBV28 and TRBJ2-2, is DVKVTQSSRYLVKRTGEKVFLECVQDMDHENMFWYRQDPGLGLRLIYFSYDVKMKEKGDIPEGYSVSREKKERFSLILESASTNQTSMYLCASSFSQFYTGELFFGEGSRLTVL.

This clone was recorded once. This sequence joins TRBV7-2 and TRBJ2-7, with D hard to call. Between the trimmed V and J ends, which lost 4 bases and 5 bases, there was a span of 9 bases. Per the germline V gene, CDR1 is SGHTA and CDR2 is FQGNSA. The CDR3 covers 12 residues. CDR3 amino acids: CASSSVGDEQYF. CDR3 coding DNA: TGTGCCAGCAGCTCCGTAGGTGACGAGCAGTACTTC.

The chain combines TRBV5-1 with TRBJ2-7, with 8 bases that match TRBD1. CDR1 SGHRS and CDR2 YFSETQ come from the germline V gene. CDR3 size: 14 residues. J was trimmed by 2 bases and V by 5 bases; bases with no gene match: 6. CDR3 residues: CASRTGTGAYEQYF. In DNA, the CDR3 is TGCGCCAGCAGAACCGGGACAGGAGCCTACGAGCAGTACTTC.

The CDR3 is CASSLEGTGQGAEQYF. The CDR3 DNA reads as TGCGCCAGCAGCCTCGAGGGGACGGGACAGGGAGCCGAGCAGTACTTC. V usage is TRBV5-1 and J usage is TRBJ2-7; TRBD1 matches 9 bases. This CDR3 comprises 16 residues. The ends lost 4 bases at V and 6 bases at J; junction bases unmatched: 14. In germline, CDR1 is SGHRS, CDR2 YFSETQ.

The chain combines TRBV4-2 with TRBJ2-7; perhaps TRBD2 as D (5 bases). V lost 3 bases, J lost 2 bases, and 8 bases lay in between. The CDR3 has 13 residues. Looked up from germline, CDR1 is LGHNA and CDR2 is YNFKEQ. CDR3 DNA sequence: TGTGCCAGCAGCCAGGACTTTGCCTACGAGCAGTACTTC. It codes for CASSQDFAYEQYF.

The chain combines TRBV9 with TRBJ1-1; D ambiguous. The CDR3 totals 12 residues. Per the germline V gene, CDR1 is SGDLS and CDR2 is YYNGEE. The V gene lost 2 bases and the J gene lost 1 base, with 3 bases spanning the gap. CDR3 sequence reads: CASSVTNTEAFF. The CDR3 bases are TGTGCCAGCAGCGTCACGAACACTGAAGCTTTCTTT.

With respect to this clone: This specimen includes other DNA sequences encoding the same CDR3. This chain links TRBV7-2 with TRBJ1-5; no clear D gene. V gave up 0 bases and J gave up 4 bases, with 7 bases separating them. The CDR3 is made up of 14 amino acids. Germline V lookup: CDR1 SGHTA, CDR2 FQGNSA. CDR3 protein: CASSLAGGNQPQHF. In DNA form, the CDR3 reads TGTGCCAGCAGCTTAGCGGGAGGGAATCAGCCCCAGCATTTT.

The chain recombines TRBV7-2 with TRBJ2-3; D not certain. Between the trimmed V and J ends, which lost 0 bases and 11 bases, there was a span of 9 bases. The CDR3 has 12 amino acids. Germline V gene lookup returns CDR1 SGHTA and CDR2 FQGNSA. CDR3 sequence: CASSLAGIGQYF. Written as DNA, the CDR3 is TGTGCCAGCAGCTTAGCAGGGATTGGGCAGTATTTT.

This sequence joins TRBV9 and TRBJ1-3; 7 bases are shared with TRBD1. This CDR3 has 16 amino acids. J lost 0 bases, V lost 2 bases, and 5 bases had no gene match. Per the germline V gene, CDR1 is SGDLS and CDR2 is YYNGEE. Written as DNA, the CDR3 is TGTGCCAGCAGCGTGTTGGGACAGCTCTCTGGAAACACCATATATTTT. Amino acids: CASSVLGQLSGNTIYF.

The gene calls are TRBV18 and TRBJ1-2; D is undetermined. CDR1 KGHSH and CDR2 LQKENI come from the germline V gene. The CDR3 consists of 14 residues. The germline V and J ends were trimmed by 3 bases and 5 bases, with 13 bases remaining between them. The CDR3 DNA follows: TGTGCCAGCTCACCTGCCGTCGGCCCTTATGGCTACACCTTC. It is translated as CASSPAVGPYGYTF.

To note about this clone: Other DNA sequences in the sample encode the same CDR3. DNA for the CDR3: TGTGCCAGCGGACGTGAGGGGACTGAAGCTTTCTTT. Its protein product is CASGREGTEAFF. The V call is TRBV6-5, the J call TRBJ1-1; weak D call: TRBD1 (5 bases). CDR3 length equals 12 residues. CDR1 and CDR2 (germline): MNHEY, SVGAGI. V was trimmed by 8 bases and J by 5 bases, leaving 12 bases between them.